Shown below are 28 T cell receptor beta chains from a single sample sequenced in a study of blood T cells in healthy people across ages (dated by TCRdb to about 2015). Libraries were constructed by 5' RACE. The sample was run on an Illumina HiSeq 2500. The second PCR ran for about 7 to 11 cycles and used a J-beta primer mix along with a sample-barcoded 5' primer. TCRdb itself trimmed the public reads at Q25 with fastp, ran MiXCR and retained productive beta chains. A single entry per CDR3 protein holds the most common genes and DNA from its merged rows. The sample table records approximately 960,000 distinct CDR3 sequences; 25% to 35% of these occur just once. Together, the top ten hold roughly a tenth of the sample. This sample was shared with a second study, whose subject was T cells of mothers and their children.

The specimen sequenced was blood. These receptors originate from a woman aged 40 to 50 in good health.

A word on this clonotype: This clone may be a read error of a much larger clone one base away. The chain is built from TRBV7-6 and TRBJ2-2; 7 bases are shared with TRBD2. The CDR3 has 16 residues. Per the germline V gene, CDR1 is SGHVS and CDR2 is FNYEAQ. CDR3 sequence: CASSSPGLVNTGGLFF. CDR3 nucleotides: TGTGCCAGCAGCTCCCCCGGACTAGTGAACACCGGGGGGCTGTTTTTT.

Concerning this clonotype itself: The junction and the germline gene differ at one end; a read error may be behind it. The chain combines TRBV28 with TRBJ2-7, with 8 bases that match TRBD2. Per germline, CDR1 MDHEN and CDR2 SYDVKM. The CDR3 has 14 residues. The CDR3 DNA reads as TGTGCCACCATTCCTGCCGGGACTAGAAACGAGCAGTGCTTC. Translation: CATIPAGTRNEQCF. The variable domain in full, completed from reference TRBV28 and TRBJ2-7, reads DVKVTQSSRYLVKRTGEKVFLECVQDMDHENMFWYRQDPGLGLRLIYFSYDVKMKEKGDIPEGYSVSREKKERFSLILESASTNQTSMYLCATIPAGTRNEQCFGPGTRLTVT.

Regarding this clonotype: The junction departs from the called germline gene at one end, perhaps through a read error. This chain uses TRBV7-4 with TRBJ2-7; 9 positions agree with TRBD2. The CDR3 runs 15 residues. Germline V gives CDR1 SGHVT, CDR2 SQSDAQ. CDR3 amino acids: CASSFGASGEYGQYF. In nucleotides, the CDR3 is TGTGCCAGCAGCTTCGGTGCTAGCGGGGAATACGGGCAGTACTTC.

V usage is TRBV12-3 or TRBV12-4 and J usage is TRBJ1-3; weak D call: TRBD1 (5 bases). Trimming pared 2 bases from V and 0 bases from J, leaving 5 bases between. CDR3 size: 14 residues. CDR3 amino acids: CASSLQGSGNTIYF. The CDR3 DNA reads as TGTGCCAGCAGTTTACAGGGCTCTGGAAACACCATATATTTT.

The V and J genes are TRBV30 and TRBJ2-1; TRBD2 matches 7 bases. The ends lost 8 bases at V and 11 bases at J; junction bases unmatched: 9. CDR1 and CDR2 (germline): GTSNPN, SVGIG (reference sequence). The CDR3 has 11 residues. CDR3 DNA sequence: TGTGCCAGCGGGTTGGGGGGGAAGCAGTTCTTC. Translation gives CASGLGGKQFF.

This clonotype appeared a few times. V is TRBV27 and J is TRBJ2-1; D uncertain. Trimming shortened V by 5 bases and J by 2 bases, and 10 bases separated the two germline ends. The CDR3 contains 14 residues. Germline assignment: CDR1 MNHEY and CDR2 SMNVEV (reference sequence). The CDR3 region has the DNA TGTGCCAGCAGTCCCCCCCCTACCTACAATGAGCAGTTCTTC. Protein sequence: CASSPPPTYNEQFF.

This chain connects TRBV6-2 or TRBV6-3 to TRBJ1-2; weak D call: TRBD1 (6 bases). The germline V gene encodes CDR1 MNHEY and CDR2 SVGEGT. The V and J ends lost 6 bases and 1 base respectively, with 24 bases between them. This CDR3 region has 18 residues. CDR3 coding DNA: TGTGCCAGCAGACCAATGGACAGTAGGATGGGCCTTAACTATGGCTACACCTTC. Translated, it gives CASRPMDSRMGLNYGYTF.

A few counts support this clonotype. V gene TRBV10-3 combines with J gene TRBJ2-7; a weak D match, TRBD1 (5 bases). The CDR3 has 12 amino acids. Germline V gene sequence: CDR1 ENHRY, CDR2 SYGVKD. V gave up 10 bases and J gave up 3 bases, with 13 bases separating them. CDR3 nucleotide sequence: TGTGCCACCCAGACAGACCTCTACGAGCAGTACTTC. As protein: CATQTDLYEQYF.

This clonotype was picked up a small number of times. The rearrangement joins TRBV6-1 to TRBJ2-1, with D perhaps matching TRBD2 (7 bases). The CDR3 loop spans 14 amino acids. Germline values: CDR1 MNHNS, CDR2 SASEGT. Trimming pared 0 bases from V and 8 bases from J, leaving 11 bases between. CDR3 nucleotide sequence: TGTGCCAGCAGTGAAGCGGGGGGGCTGGATGAGCAGTTCTTC. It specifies CASSEAGGLDEQFF.

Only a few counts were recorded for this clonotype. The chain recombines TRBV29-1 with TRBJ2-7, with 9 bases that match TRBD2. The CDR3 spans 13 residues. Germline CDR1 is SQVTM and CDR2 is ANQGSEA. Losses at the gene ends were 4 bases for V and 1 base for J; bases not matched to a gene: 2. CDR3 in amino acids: CSVGTSESYEQYF. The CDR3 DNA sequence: TGCAGCGTTGGGACTAGCGAGTCCTACGAGCAGTACTTC.

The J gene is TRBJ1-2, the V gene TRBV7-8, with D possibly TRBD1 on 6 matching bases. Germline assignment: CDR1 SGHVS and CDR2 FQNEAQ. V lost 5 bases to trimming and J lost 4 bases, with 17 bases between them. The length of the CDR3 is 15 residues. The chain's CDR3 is CASSKGGGRIYGYTF. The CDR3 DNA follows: TGTGCCAGCAGCAAGGGAGGGGGAAGGATCTATGGCTACACCTTC.

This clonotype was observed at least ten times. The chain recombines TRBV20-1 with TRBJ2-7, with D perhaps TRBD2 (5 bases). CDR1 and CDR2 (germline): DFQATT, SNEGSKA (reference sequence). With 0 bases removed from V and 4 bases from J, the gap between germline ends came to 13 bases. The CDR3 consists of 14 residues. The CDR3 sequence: CSAREEDLRYEQYF. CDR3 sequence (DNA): TGCAGTGCTAGAGAGGAGGATTTACGGTACGAGCAGTACTTC.

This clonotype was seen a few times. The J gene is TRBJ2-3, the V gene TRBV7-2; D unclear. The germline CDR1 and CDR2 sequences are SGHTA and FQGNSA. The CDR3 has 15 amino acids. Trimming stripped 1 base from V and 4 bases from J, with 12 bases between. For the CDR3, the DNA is TGTGCCAGCAGCTTAGAAGGGTTTGGTGCAGATACGCAGTATTTT. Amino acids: CASSLEGFGADTQYF.

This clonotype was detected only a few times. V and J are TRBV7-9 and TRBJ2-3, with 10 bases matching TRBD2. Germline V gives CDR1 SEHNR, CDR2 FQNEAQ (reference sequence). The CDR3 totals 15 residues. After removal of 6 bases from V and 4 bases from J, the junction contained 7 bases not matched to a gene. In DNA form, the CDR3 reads TGTGCCAGCAGACAACTAGCGGGGAGTGCAGATACGCAGTATTTT. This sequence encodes CASRQLAGSADTQYF.

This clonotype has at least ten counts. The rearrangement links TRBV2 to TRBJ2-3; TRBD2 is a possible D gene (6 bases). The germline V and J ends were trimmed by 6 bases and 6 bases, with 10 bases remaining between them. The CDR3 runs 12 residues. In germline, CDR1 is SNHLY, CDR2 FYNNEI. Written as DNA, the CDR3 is TGTGCCAGCAGGGAGGGGATGGATACGCAGTATTTT. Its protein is CASREGMDTQYF.

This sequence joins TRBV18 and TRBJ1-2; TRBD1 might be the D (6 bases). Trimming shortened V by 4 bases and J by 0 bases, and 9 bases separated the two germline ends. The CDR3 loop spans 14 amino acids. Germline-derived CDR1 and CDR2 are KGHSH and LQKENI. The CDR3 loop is CASSRTGSNYGYTF. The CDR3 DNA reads TGTGCCAGCTCACGTACAGGGTCTAACTATGGCTACACCTTC.

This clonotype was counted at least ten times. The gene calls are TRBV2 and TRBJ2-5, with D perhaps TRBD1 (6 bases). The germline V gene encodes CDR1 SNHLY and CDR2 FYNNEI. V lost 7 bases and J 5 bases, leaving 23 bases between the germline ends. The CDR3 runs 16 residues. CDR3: CASTRDSGVRGETQYF. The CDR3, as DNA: TGTGCCAGCACACGGGATTCCGGGGTTAGGGGGGAGACCCAGTACTTC.

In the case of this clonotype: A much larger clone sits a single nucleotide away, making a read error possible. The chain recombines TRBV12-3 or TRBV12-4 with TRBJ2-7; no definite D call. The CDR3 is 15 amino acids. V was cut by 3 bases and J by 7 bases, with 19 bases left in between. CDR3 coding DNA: TGTGCCAGCAGTTTGGGCTCCCTAGGCTACAATGAGCAGTACTTC. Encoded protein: CASSLGSLGYNEQYF.

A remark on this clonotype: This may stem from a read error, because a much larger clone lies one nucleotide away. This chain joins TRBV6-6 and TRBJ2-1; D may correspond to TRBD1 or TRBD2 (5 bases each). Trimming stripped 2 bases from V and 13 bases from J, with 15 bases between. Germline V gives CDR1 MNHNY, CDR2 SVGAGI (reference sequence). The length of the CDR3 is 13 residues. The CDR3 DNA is TGTGCCAGCAGTTACGTTACAGACGGGACCCAGTTCTTC. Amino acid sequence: CASSYVTDGTQFF.

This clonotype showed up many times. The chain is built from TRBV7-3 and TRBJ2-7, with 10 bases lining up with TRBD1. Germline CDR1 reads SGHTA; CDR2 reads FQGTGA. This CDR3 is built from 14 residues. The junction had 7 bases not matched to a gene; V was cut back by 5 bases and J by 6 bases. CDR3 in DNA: TGTGCCAGCAGCCGGGACAGGGGAGAGGGCGAGCAGTACTTC. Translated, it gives CASSRDRGEGEQYF.

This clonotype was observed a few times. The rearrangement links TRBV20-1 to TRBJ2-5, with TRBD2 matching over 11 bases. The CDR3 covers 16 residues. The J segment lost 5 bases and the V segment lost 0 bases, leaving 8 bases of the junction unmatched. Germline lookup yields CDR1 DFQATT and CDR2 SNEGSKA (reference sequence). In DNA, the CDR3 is TGCAGTGCTAGAGATCCGGCTAGCGGGAGGCGGGAGACCCAGTACTTC. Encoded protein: CSARDPASGRRETQYF.

The CDR3 sequence: CASSEIRGGAFF. The CDR3 DNA follows: TGTGCCAGCAGTGAAATACGTGGAGGAGCTTTCTTT. The chain joins TRBV25-1 to TRBJ1-1; no clear D gene. The CDR3 runs to 12 residues. Per germline, CDR1 MGHDK and CDR2 SYGVNS. Deletions cut 2 bases from V and 10 bases from J, with 11 bases between.

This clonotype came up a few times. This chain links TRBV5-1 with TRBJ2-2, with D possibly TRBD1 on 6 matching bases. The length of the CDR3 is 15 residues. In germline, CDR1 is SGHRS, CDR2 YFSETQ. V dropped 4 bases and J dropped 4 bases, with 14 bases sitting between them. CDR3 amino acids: CASSAQGSRTGELFF. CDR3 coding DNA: TGCGCCAGCAGCGCACAGGGAAGTCGCACCGGGGAGCTGTTTTTT.

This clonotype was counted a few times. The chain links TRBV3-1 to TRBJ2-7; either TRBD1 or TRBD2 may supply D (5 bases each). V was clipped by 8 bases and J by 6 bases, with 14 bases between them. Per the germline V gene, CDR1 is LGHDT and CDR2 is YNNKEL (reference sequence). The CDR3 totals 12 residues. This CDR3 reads CASEGLGCEQYF. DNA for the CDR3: TGTGCCAGCGAGGGGTTAGGTTGCGAGCAGTACTTC.

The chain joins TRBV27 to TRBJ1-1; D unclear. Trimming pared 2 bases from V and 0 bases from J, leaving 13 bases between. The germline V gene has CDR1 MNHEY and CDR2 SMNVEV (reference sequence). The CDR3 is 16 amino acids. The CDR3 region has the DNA TGTGCCAGCAGTTTAAAGGAGGTTTCTATGAACACTGAAGCTTTCTTT. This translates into CASSLKEVSMNTEAFF.

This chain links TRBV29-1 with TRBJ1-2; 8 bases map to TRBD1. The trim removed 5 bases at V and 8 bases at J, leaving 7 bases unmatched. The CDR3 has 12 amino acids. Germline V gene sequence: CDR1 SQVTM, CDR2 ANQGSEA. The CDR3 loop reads CSVKGQVDGYTF. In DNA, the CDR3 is TGCAGCGTTAAGGGACAGGTTGACGGCTACACCTTC. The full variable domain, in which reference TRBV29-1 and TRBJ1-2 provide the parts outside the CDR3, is SAVISQKPSRDICQRGTSLTIQCQVDSQVTMMFWYRQQPGQSLTLIATANQGSEATYESGFVIDKFPISRPNLTFSTLTVSNMSPEDSSIYLCSVKGQVDGYTFGSGTRLTVV.

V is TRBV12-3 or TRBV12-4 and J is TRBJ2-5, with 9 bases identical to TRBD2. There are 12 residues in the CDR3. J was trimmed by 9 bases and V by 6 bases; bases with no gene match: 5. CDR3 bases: TGTGCCAGCAGACCTGGGACTAGCCCCCAGTACTTC. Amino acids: CASRPGTSPQYF.

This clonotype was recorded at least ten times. In DNA, the CDR3 is TGCAGTGCTAGAGATCTAGCAAACAATGAGCAGTTCTTC. Its translation: CSARDLANNEQFF. This chain connects TRBV20-1 to TRBJ2-1, with TRBD2 as a possible D gene (5 bases). Germline assignment: CDR1 DFQATT and CDR2 SNEGSKA (reference sequence). CDR3 length: 13 residues. Trimming shortened V by 0 bases and J by 5 bases, and 8 bases separated the two germline ends.